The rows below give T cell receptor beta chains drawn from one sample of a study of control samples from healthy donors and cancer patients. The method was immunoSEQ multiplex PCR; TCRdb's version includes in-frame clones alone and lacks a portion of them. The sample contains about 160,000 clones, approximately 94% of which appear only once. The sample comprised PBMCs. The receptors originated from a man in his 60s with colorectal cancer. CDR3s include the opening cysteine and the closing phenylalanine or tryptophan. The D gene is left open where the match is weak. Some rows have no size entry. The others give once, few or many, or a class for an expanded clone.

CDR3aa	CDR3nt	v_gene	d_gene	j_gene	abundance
CATISGQPYGYTF	TGTGCCACCATATCTGGGCAGCCCTATGGCTACACCTTC	TRBV2	.	TRBJ1-2	.
CASSPPRPATTNEKLFF	TGTGCCAGTAGTCCCCCACGGCCGGCAACAACTAATGAAAAACTGTTTTTT	TRBV19	.	TRBJ1-4	.
CASSQEPTAGYGYTF	TGTGCCAGCAGCCAAGAACCGACCGCGGGATATGGCTACACCTTC	TRBV3-1/TRBV3-2	.	TRBJ1-2	once
CASSIDRGLNYGYTF	TGTGCCAGTAGTATTGACAGGGGGCTTAACTATGGCTACACCTTC	TRBV19	TRBD1	TRBJ1-2	.
CATSRPRSRAEEEKLFF	TGTGCCACCAGCAGACCCAGAAGTAGGGCGGAGGAGGAAAAACTGTTTTTT	TRBV15	.	TRBJ1-4	.
CASSLTGSPDTQYF	TGTGCCAGCAGCTTAACAGGGTCCCCAGATACGCAGTATTTT	TRBV7-6	.	TRBJ2-3	.
CSVVPRGNTEAFF	TGCAGCGTTGTACCGAGAGGGAACACTGAAGCTTTCTTT	TRBV29-1	.	TRBJ1-1	few
CASRRGSSYNSPLHF	TGCGCCAGCAGACGGGGGAGCTCCTATAATTCACCCCTCCACTTT	TRBV5-1	.	TRBJ1-6	.
CSAREGLGAFF	TGCAGTGCTAGGGAGGGACTTGGGGCTTTCTTT	TRBV20-1	.	TRBJ1-1	.
CASRGGDSLAYGYTF	TGTGCCAGCAGGGGAGGCGACTCCCTTGCATATGGCTACACCTTC	TRBV5-4	.	TRBJ1-2	once
CASSLVGYTDTQYF	TGCGCCAGCAGCTTGGTAGGCTACACAGATACGCAGTATTTT	TRBV5-1	.	TRBJ2-3	once
CASSSDLYRRAFF	TGTGCCAGCAGTTCTGACCTGTACCGTCGAGCTTTCTTT	TRBV6-5	.	TRBJ1-1	.
CATARQGGYGYTF	TGTGCCACTGCCCGGCAGGGAGGCTATGGCTACACCTTC	TRBV19	.	TRBJ1-2	.
CASSPGTGSTYNSPLHF	TGTGCCAGTAGTCCCGGGACAGGGAGCACCTATAATTCACCCCTCCACTTT	TRBV19	TRBD1	TRBJ1-6	.
CASSLDRDYGYTF	TGTGCCAGCAGCCTGGACAGAGACTATGGCTACACCTTC	TRBV12-3/TRBV12-4	.	TRBJ1-2	.
CASSLTRQGARGETQYF	TGCGCCAGCAGCTTGACCCGACAGGGGGCGCGTGGGGAGACCCAGTACTTC	TRBV5-1	TRBD1	TRBJ2-5	few
CATSESTARGEAFF	TGTGCCACCAGTGAATCGACAGCCCGCGGGGAAGCTTTCTTT	TRBV24-1	.	TRBJ1-1	.
CASRLAGGAYNEQFF	TGTGCCAGCAGACTAGCGGGGGGGGCTTACAATGAGCAGTTCTTC	TRBV6-5	TRBD2	TRBJ2-1	.
CASSWGTGEPGANVLTF	TGCGCCAGCAGCTGGGGGACAGGGGAGCCTGGGGCCAACGTCCTGACTTTC	TRBV5-1	TRBD1	TRBJ2-6	.
CASSLAPPGGYTF	TGTGCCAGCAGCTTAGCCCCCCCCGGCGGCTACACCTTC	TRBV7-2	.	TRBJ1-2	.
CASSFSPILGSSYNEQFF	TGTGCCAGCAGCTTCTCCCCCATACTGGGGAGCTCCTACAATGAGCAGTTCTTC	TRBV7-6	.	TRBJ2-1	few
CASTPSWYNEQFF	TGTGCCAGCACCCCGTCCTGGTACAATGAGCAGTTCTTC	TRBV12-3/TRBV12-4	.	TRBJ2-1	.
CASSPQAGGEETQYF	TGTGCCAGCAGCCCCCAAGCGGGGGGGGAAGAGACCCAGTACTTC	TRBV2	TRBD2	TRBJ2-5	.
CASSLEWDTEAFF	TGTGCCAGCAGCTTGGAGTGGGACACTGAAGCTTTCTTT	TRBV5-8	.	TRBJ1-1	.
CASSPGQSYEQYF	TGTGCCAGCAGTCCCGGACAGTCCTACGAGCAGTACTTC	TRBV28	.	TRBJ2-7	.
CASSIPGTGSKAYEQYF	TGTGCCAGCAGTATTCCAGGGACAGGAAGTAAGGCCTACGAGCAGTACTTC	TRBV7-9	TRBD1	TRBJ2-7	once
CASSQEDRGGDTEAFF	TGTGCCAGCAGCCAAGAGGACAGGGGAGGCGACACTGAAGCTTTCTTT	TRBV3-1/TRBV3-2	TRBD1	TRBJ1-1	.
CASSLATGSGNTIYF	TGTGCCAGCAGCTTAGCGACAGGGTCTGGAAACACCATATATTTT	TRBV7-6	TRBD1	TRBJ1-3	.
CSVEVVSEQYF	TGCAGCGTTGAGGTGGTTTCCGAGCAGTACTTC	TRBV29-1	.	TRBJ2-7	.
CASSRAGTGAIGDYEQYF	TGCGCCAGCAGCCGGGCCGGGACAGGGGCGATAGGGGACTACGAGCAGTACTTC	TRBV5-1	TRBD1	TRBJ2-7	.
CASSIGTSNQPQHF	TGTGCCAGTAGTATAGGGACGTCAAATCAGCCCCAGCATTTT	TRBV19	.	TRBJ1-5	few
CASSLPQTGYPYEQYF	TGTGCCAGCAGCTTACCCCAAACAGGGTACCCCTACGAGCAGTACTTC	TRBV7-9	.	TRBJ2-7	.
CASSQGLGHEQYF	TGTGCCAGCAGTCAGGGACTAGGCCACGAGCAGTACTTC	TRBV6-2/TRBV6-3	TRBD2	TRBJ2-7	.
CASSPDAATDTQYF	TGTGCCAGCAGTCCGGACGCGGCCACAGATACGCAGTATTTT	TRBV6-2/TRBV6-3	.	TRBJ2-3	.
CASRRDRGTGELFF	TGTGCCAGCAGGAGGGACAGGGGCACCGGGGAGCTGTTTTTT	TRBV2	TRBD1	TRBJ2-2	.
CASSPMTGQGADYEQYF	TGCGCCAGCAGCCCTATGACTGGACAGGGGGCGGACTACGAGCAGTACTTC	TRBV5-1	TRBD1	TRBJ2-7	.
CAILADPGGNSPLHF	TGTGCCATTCTGGCGGACCCAGGGGGGAATTCACCCCTCCACTTT	TRBV10-3	TRBD1	TRBJ1-6	.
CASSPTDGLYGYTF	TGTGCCAGCTCACCAACGGACGGACTCTATGGCTACACCTTC	TRBV18	.	TRBJ1-2	.
CASSLVPGRPYNEQFF	TGTGCCAGCAGCTTAGTCCCGGGACGGCCATACAATGAGCAGTTCTTC	TRBV7-2	.	TRBJ2-1	.
CASSSPRPAENIQYF	TGTGCCAGCAGTTCCCCCAGGCCCGCAGAAAACATTCAGTACTTC	TRBV28	.	TRBJ2-4	.
CASSHGTEAYEQYF	TGCGCCAGCAGCCACGGGACGGAAGCCTACGAGCAGTACTTC	TRBV4-1	.	TRBJ2-7	.
CASSQSRTTKASPLHF	TGCGCCAGCAGTCAATCGAGGACAACGAAGGCCTCACCCCTCCACTTT	TRBV23-1	.	TRBJ1-6	.
CASSDSFLASGGYNEQFF	TGTGCCAGCAGTGACTCTTTTCTAGCTAGCGGGGGATACAATGAGCAGTTCTTC	TRBV6-4	TRBD2	TRBJ2-1	.
CASSADTANEKLFF	TGTGCCAGCAGCGCTGACACAGCTAATGAAAAACTGTTTTTT	TRBV5-5	.	TRBJ1-4	.
CASSKRAGGLHNEQFF	TGTGCCAGCAGCAAACGAGCGGGGGGGCTACACAATGAGCAGTTCTTC	TRBV6-6	TRBD2	TRBJ2-1	.
CASSARGGGETQYF	TGTGCCAGCAGTGCGAGAGGGGGGGGAGAGACCCAGTACTTC	TRBV2	.	TRBJ2-5	.
CSAWGVFGNTIYF	TGCAGCGCCTGGGGGGTATTTGGAAACACCATATATTTT	TRBV29-1	.	TRBJ1-3	.
CSASSPGQGADTQYF	TGCAGTGCTAGTTCTCCGGGACAGGGGGCAGATACGCAGTATTTT	TRBV20-1	TRBD1	TRBJ2-3	.
CASSRWGYNEQFF	TGTGCCAGCAGCCGTTGGGGTTACAATGAGCAGTTCTTC	TRBV11-3	.	TRBJ2-1	.
CATSKGYGYTF	TGTGCCACCAGCAAGGGTTACGGCTACACCTTC	TRBV15	.	TRBJ1-2	.
CASSLQGPTNEKLFF	TGTGCCAGCAGCTTGCAAGGGCCAACTAATGAAAAACTGTTTTTT	TRBV5-8	.	TRBJ1-4	.
CASTGTINNEQFF	TGTGCCAGCACCGGGACCATAAACAATGAGCAGTTCTTC	TRBV2	.	TRBJ2-1	.
CASSAQGNHGYTF	TGTGCCAGCAGCGCACAGGGGAACCATGGCTACACCTTC	TRBV9	TRBD1	TRBJ1-2	.
CASTKAGGAAYGYTF	TGCGCCAGCACGAAGGCAGGGGGCGCTGCCTATGGCTACACCTTC	TRBV5-1	TRBD1	TRBJ1-2	.
CASAPGQGPNEQYF	TGTGCCAGCGCCCCGGGACAGGGTCCCAACGAGCAGTACTTC	TRBV18	TRBD1	TRBJ2-7	once
CASRPTGLHTEAFF	TGTGCCAGCAGACCCACAGGGCTGCACACTGAAGCTTTCTTT	TRBV7-7	.	TRBJ1-1	.